This entry lists 27 T cell receptor beta chains sequenced from one sample in a study of siplizumab effects on memory and regulatory T cells. Method: immunoSEQ multiplex PCR; TCRdb's copy keeps in-frame clones and lacks some. This sample has around 100,000 clones, with approximately 94% found just once. Material for sequencing was non-Treg CD4+ T cells sorted from blood. These receptors originate from a human donor in good health.

The chain has TRBV15 and TRBJ2-5; D is perhaps TRBD2 (7 bases). V dropped 0 bases and J dropped 4 bases, with 15 bases sitting between them. The CDR3 runs 16 residues. Germline lookup yields CDR1 LNHNV and CDR2 YYDKDF (reference sequence). CDR3 amino acids: CATSRDGGALGETQYF. CDR3 DNA sequence: TGTGCCACCAGCAGAGATGGGGGGGCCCTGGGAGAGACCCAGTACTTC.

This clone was recorded only once. CDR3 nucleotides: TGTGCCAGCAGCCAAGGCGGGAAGAATGAAAAACTGTTTTTT. Translation: CASSQGGKNEKLFF. The V and J genes are TRBV14 and TRBJ1-4; the D is unclear. Per the germline V gene, CDR1 is SGHDN and CDR2 is FVKESK. The V end was cut by 1 base, the J end by 5 bases, with 8 bases between. The CDR3 totals 14 residues.

The J gene is TRBJ2-2, the V gene TRBV27; perhaps TRBD1 as D (6 bases). This CDR3 spans 13 amino acids. The germline V and J ends were trimmed by 6 bases and 4 bases, with 9 bases remaining between them. CDR1 and CDR2 from the germline V gene are MNHEY and SMNVEV (reference sequence). DNA for the CDR3: TGTGCCAGCAGCCAGGACAGCACCGGGGAGCTGTTTTTT. This translates into CASSQDSTGELFF.

This chain joins TRBV9 and TRBJ1-3; D is undetermined. Germline CDR1 SGDLS, CDR2 YYNGEE. V was pared by 0 bases and J by 0 bases, with 7 bases between. The CDR3 loop spans 15 amino acids. Here the CDR3 DNA reads TGTGCCAGCAGCGTAGAATGGGGCTCTGGAAACACCATATATTTT. It yields the protein CASSVEWGSGNTIYF.

The chain carries TRBV6-1 and TRBJ1-5; 8 nucleotides align to TRBD1. V shed 6 bases, J shed 6 bases, and the junction held 1 base outside the gene matches. Germline V gene sequence: CDR1 MNHNS, CDR2 SASEGT. This CDR3 comprises 12 residues. CDR3 bases: TGTGCCAGCAGGACAGGGGTTCAGCCCCAGCATTTT. This gives the protein CASRTGVQPQHF.

This clone was found once. This chain connects TRBV12-5 to TRBJ2-1, with D unclear. The V end lost 2 bases, the J end lost 7 bases, and 6 bases lay between the germline ends. The CDR3 is 12 amino acids. Germline CDR1 and CDR2: LGHNT and FRNRAP. DNA for the CDR3: TGTGCTAGTGGTTTGTTGGGTAATGAGCAGTTCTTC. Amino acid sequence: CASGLLGNEQFF.

The rearrangement links TRBV18 to TRBJ2-5; 11 bases align to TRBD1. Germline loops: CDR1 KGHSH, CDR2 LQKENI. The CDR3 has 15 residues. The ends lost 4 bases at V and 2 bases at J; junction bases unmatched: 3. For the CDR3, the DNA is TGTGCCAGCTCACGTGGGACAGGGGGTCAAGAGACCCAGTACTTC. Its protein product is CASSRGTGGQETQYF.

This rearrangement joins TRBV6-6 to TRBJ2-7; D might be TRBD1 (5 bases). The CDR3 extends over 13 amino acids. V was trimmed by 10 bases and J by 4 bases, leaving 17 bases between them. CDR1 is MNHNY, CDR2 SVGAGI, per germline (reference sequence). The CDR3 coding sequence is TGTGCCACAACTCAGACAGCCCAATACGAGCAGTACTTC. Its protein is CATTQTAQYEQYF.

The CDR3 coding sequence is TGTGCCAGTATGCGGCACCACAGGCTTCAAGAGACCCAGTACTTC. Amino acids: CASMRHHRLQETQYF. J is TRBJ2-5 and V is TRBV19, with D perhaps TRBD1 (5 bases). CDR1 LNHDA and CDR2 SQIVND come from the germline V gene (reference sequence). V gave up 7 bases and J gave up 2 bases, with 17 bases separating them. The CDR3 has 15 amino acids.

V gene TRBV5-1 combines with J gene TRBJ2-3; D uncertain. V was shortened by 4 bases and J by 2 bases, with 14 bases between the two germline ends. The germline gives CDR1 SGHRS, CDR2 YFSETQ. The CDR3 has 15 amino acids. CDR3: CASSRPNLFTDTQYF. The CDR3 bases are TGCGCCAGCAGCCGGCCCAATCTGTTCACAGATACGCAGTATTTT.

This clone appeared once. The chain carries TRBV4-1 and TRBJ2-5; D possibly corresponds to TRBD2 (5 bases). Trimming stripped 5 bases from V and 4 bases from J, with 17 bases between. Germline V gives CDR1 MGHRA, CDR2 YSYEKL. The CDR3 totals 15 residues. CDR3 region: CASSSGSAGGETQYF. The CDR3 coding sequence is TGCGCCAGCAGCTCCGGGTCGGCGGGTGGAGAGACCCAGTACTTC.

This chain links TRBV10-1 with TRBJ2-7; D gene uncertain. The length of the CDR3 is 15 residues. Germline CDR1 and CDR2: WNHNN and SYGVQD (reference sequence). Trimming took 2 bases from V and 2 from J, leaving 13 bases between them. The CDR3 DNA reads TGCGCCAGCAGTGAGCCTTGGACGGTTGCCTACGAGCAGTACTTC. Residues: CASSEPWTVAYEQYF.

The V and J genes are TRBV7-3 and TRBJ2-1; the D gene is possibly TRBD2 (5 bases). CDR1 SGHTA and CDR2 FQGTGA come from the germline V gene. With 1 base removed from V and 5 bases from J, the gap between germline ends came to 12 bases. This CDR3 is built from 15 residues. CDR3 sequence: CASSLRSYGDNEQFF. Written as DNA, the CDR3 is TGTGCCAGCAGCTTAAGGTCTTACGGGGACAATGAGCAGTTCTTC.

The chain is built from TRBV16 and TRBJ2-5; D perhaps matches TRBD2 (5 bases). V gave up 2 bases and J gave up 8 bases, with 6 bases separating them. The CDR3 loop spans 11 amino acids. CDR1 KGHSY and CDR2 FQNENV come from the germline V gene. CDR3 DNA sequence: TGTGCCAGCAGCCAAGGAGGAACCCAGTACTTC. This codes for CASSQGGTQYF.

This rearrangement joins TRBV28 to TRBJ2-1, with 16 bases that match TRBD2. Looked up from germline, CDR1 is MDHEN and CDR2 is SYDVKM. CDR3 length: 20 amino acids. V was clipped by 6 bases and J by 0 bases; unmatched bases: 11. The CDR3 here is CASRVTGTSGGAASYNEQFF. The CDR3 nucleotides are TGTGCCAGCAGGGTAACCGGGACTAGCGGGGGGGCTGCCTCCTACAATGAGCAGTTCTTC. The full variable domain, with the rest looked up from reference TRBV28 and TRBJ2-1, is DVKVTQSSRYLVKRTGEKVFLECVQDMDHENMFWYRQDPGLGLRLIYFSYDVKMKEKGDIPEGYSVSREKKERFSLILESASTNQTSMYLCASRVTGTSGGAASYNEQFFGPGTRLTVL.

This chain uses TRBV7-9 with TRBJ2-4, with TRBD2 matching 10 bases. The J segment lost 0 bases and the V segment lost 5 bases, leaving 4 bases of the junction unmatched. Germline lookup yields CDR1 SEHNR and CDR2 FQNEAQ (reference sequence). The CDR3 is made up of 16 amino acids. CDR3 amino acids: CASSPRLAGAKNIQYF. The CDR3 DNA reads TGTGCCAGCAGCCCACGACTAGCGGGAGCCAAAAACATTCAGTACTTC.

This chain uses TRBV6-6 with TRBJ2-7; possibly TRBD1 for D (5 bases). V was trimmed by 8 bases and J by 5 bases, leaving 16 bases between them. Per germline, CDR1 MNHNY and CDR2 SVGAGI (reference sequence). This CDR3 has 13 residues. CDR3 region: CASHRRAVDEQYF. CDR3 in DNA: TGTGCCAGCCACCGCAGGGCTGTCGACGAGCAGTACTTC.

The chain combines TRBV11-1 with TRBJ2-3, with no clear D. The germline CDR1 and CDR2 sequences are SGHAT and FQDESV (reference sequence). V was clipped by 5 bases and J by 0 bases, with 15 bases between them. The CDR3 length is 16 residues. DNA of the CDR3: TGTGCCAGCAGCATAAAGCGCTCTACTAGCACAGATACGCAGTATTTT. Translating gives CASSIKRSTSTDTQYF.

The chain has TRBV4-1 and TRBJ1-5; D remains ambiguous. V was trimmed by 7 bases and J by 1 base, leaving 17 bases between them. The CDR3 runs 16 residues. The germline CDR1 and CDR2 sequences are MGHRA and YSYEKL. As DNA, the CDR3 is TGCGCCAGCACTCCCGAGGTGGCCGGGAGCAATCAGCCCCAGCATTTT. Encoded protein: CASTPEVAGSNQPQHF.

The chain uses TRBV6-1 and TRBJ2-7; D unclear. The V and J ends lost 8 bases and 3 bases respectively, with 17 bases between them. The CDR3 is 14 amino acids. Germline V gene lookup returns CDR1 MNHNS and CDR2 SASEGT. CDR3 protein: CASHPDGRHYEQYF. The CDR3 DNA reads TGTGCCAGCCACCCAGACGGGCGTCACTACGAGCAGTACTTC.

The chain recombines TRBV5-1 with TRBJ2-2; D tentatively fits TRBD1 or TRBD2 (5 bases each). The CDR3 has 15 amino acids. V gave up 0 bases and J gave up 2 bases, with 8 bases separating them. Germline-derived CDR1 and CDR2 are SGHRS and YFSETQ. This CDR3 reads CASSLAGPNTGELFF. CDR3 DNA sequence: TGCGCCAGCAGCTTGGCGGGACCAAACACCGGGGAGCTGTTTTTT.

J is TRBJ2-5 and V is TRBV7-9, with no clear D. This CDR3 contains 11 residues. Between the trimmed V and J ends, which lost 3 bases and 13 bases, there was a span of 12 bases. Germline CDR1 SEHNR, CDR2 FQNEAQ (reference sequence). The CDR3 DNA is TGTGCCAGCAGCTTGATGAGTTCGCTGTACTTC. Translated, it gives CASSLMSSLYF.

The rearrangement joins TRBV23-1 to TRBJ1-5, with D unclear. Being an ORF, TRBV23-1 has a function that is uncertain. The CDR3 totals 16 residues. V was shortened by 2 bases and J by 3 bases, with 14 bases between the two germline ends. The CDR3 DNA follows: TGCGCCAGCAGTCAAAGGCCATCCTTATACAATCAGCCCCAGCATTTT. Amino acid sequence: CASSQRPSLYNQPQHF.

In DNA, the CDR3 is TGTGCCAGCACACCTAGACAGGGGTACGAGCAGTTCTTC. Translation: CASTPRQGYEQFF. This rearrangement joins TRBV6-5 to TRBJ2-1, with TRBD1 matching 8 bases. This CDR3 has 13 amino acids. Germline CDR1 reads MNHEY; CDR2 reads SVGAGI. Trimming removed 7 bases from V and 10 bases from J; junction bases left unmatched: 9.

The chain carries TRBV7-9 and TRBJ2-2; 7 bases line up with TRBD2. This CDR3 contains 15 residues. Germline V CDR1 and CDR2: SEHNR, FQNEAQ (reference sequence). The V gene end was trimmed by 6 bases and the J gene end by 2 bases; junction bases not matched to a gene: 6. The DNA of the CDR3 is TGTGCCAGCAGTCGAAGCGGGGCCAACACCGGGGAGCTGTTTTTT. Amino acids: CASSRSGANTGELFF.

The chain is built from TRBV4-1 and TRBJ1-5; D is undetermined. This CDR3 has 13 amino acids. With 8 bases removed from V and 1 base from J, the gap between germline ends came to 9 bases. Per the germline V gene, CDR1 is MGHRA and CDR2 is YSYEKL. CDR3 bases: TGCGCCAGCGCTGGTATAAGCAATCAGCCCCAGCATTTT. The encoded protein is CASAGISNQPQHF.

The J gene is TRBJ2-7, the V gene TRBV2, with TRBD2 identical over 11 bases. The J segment lost 5 bases and the V segment lost 1 base, leaving 7 bases of the junction unmatched. CDR3 length: 16 amino acids. Germline assignment: CDR1 SNHLY and CDR2 FYNNEI. The CDR3 bases are TGTGCCAGCAGTGAAGACCTCACTAGCGGGAGCCACGAGCAGTACTTC. This translates into CASSEDLTSGSHEQYF.